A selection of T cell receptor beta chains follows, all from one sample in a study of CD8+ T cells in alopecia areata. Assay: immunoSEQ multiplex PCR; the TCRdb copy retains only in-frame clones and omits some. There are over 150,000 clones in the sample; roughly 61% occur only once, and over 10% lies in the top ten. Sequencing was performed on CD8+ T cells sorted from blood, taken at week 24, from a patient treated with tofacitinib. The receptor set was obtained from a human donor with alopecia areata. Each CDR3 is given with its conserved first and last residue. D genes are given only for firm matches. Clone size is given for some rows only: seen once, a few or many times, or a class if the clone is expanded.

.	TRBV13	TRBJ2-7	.	CASRGTNYEQYF	TGTGCCAGCAGAGGTACGAACTACGAGCAGTACTTC
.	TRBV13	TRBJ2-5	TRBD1	CASGTGRQETQYF	TGTGCCAGCGGGACAGGGAGACAAGAGACCCAGTACTTC
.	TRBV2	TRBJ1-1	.	CASSEAGPQFNTEAFF	TGTGCCAGCAGTGAAGCGGGGCCGCAATTTAACACTGAAGCTTTCTTT
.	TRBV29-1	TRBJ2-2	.	CSVMSGGEGTGELFF	TGCAGCGTCATGTCGGGGGGCGAAGGCACCGGGGAGCTGTTTTTT
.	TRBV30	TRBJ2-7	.	CAWSVSGRVVDEQYF	TGTGCCTGGAGTGTAAGTGGCAGGGTCGTAGACGAGCAGTACTTC
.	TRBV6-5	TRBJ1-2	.	CASSYSSSRLWGYTF	TGTGCCAGCAGTTACTCGAGTAGTCGGCTATGGGGCTACACCTTC
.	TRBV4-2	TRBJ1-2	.	CASSQDVQVISYGYTF	TGTGCCAGCAGCCAAGATGTCCAGGTTATTAGCTATGGCTACACCTTC
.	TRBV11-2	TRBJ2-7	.	CASSFPGQSYEQYF	TGTGCCAGCAGCTTCCCCGGACAGTCCTACGAGCAGTACTTC
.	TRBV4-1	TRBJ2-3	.	CASSQVFRGADTQYF	TGCGCCAGCAGCCAAGTTTTTCGGGGGGCGGATACGCAGTATTTT
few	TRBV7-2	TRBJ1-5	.	CASKDPDGNQPQHF	TGTGCCAGCAAGGACCCCGACGGGAATCAGCCCCAGCATTTT
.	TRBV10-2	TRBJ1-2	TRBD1	CASSEGDRGRFEYGYTF	TGCGCCAGCAGTGAGGGGGACAGGGGCCGATTTGAGTATGGCTACACCTTC
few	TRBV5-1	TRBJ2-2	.	CASSSTGNTGELFF	TGCGCCAGCAGCTCGACAGGGAACACCGGGGAGCTGTTTTTT
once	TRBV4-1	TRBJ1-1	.	CASSLRTVNTEAFF	TGCGCCAGCAGCCTCCGGACGGTGAACACTGAAGCTTTCTTT
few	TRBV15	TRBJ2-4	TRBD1	CATLGQGGNIQYF	TGTGCCACCTTGGGACAGGGTGGGAACATTCAGTACTTC
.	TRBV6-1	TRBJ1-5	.	CASSEDLAGNQPQHF	TGTGCCAGCAGTGAGGATCTGGCGGGCAATCAGCCCCAGCATTTT
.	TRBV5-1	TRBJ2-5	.	CASSLNPEETQYF	TGCGCCAGCAGCTTGAATCCGGAAGAGACCCAGTACTTC
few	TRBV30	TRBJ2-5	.	CAWSGAGEKETQYF	TGTGCCTGGAGTGGGGCCGGGGAAAAAGAGACCCAGTACTTC
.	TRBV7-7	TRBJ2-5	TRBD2	CASSRGLADQETQYF	TGTGCTAGCAGCCGGGGACTAGCAGATCAAGAGACCCAGTACTTC
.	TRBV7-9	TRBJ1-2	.	CASRIDTVYGYTF	TGTGCCAGCAGGATTGACACTGTCTATGGCTACACCTTC
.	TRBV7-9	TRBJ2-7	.	CASSPIYEQYF	TGTGCCAGCAGCCCGATCTACGAGCAGTACTTC
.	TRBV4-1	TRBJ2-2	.	CASSQTYIGIGVSTGELFF	TGCGCCAGCAGCCAAACCTATATCGGTATTGGGGTTTCCACCGGGGAGCTGTTTTTT
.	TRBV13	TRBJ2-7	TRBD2	CASSFRLAGTYEQYF	TGTGCCAGCAGCTTTAGACTAGCGGGCACCTACGAGCAGTACTTC
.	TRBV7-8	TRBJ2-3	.	CASSWGAAGALTDTQYF	TGTGCCAGCAGCTGGGGAGCGGCGGGGGCCCTCACAGATACGCAGTATTTT
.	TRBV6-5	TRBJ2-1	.	CASNSLGITNEQFF	TGTGCCAGCAATTCACTGGGGATAACCAATGAGCAGTTCTTC
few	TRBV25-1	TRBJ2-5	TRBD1	CASSALTGGPETQYF	TGTGCCAGCAGTGCTCTGACAGGGGGGCCCGAGACCCAGTACTTC
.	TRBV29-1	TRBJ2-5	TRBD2	CSVELDSGLFGGETQYF	TGCAGCGTTGAATTGGATAGCGGGCTCTTTGGGGGGGAGACCCAGTACTTC
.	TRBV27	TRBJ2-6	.	CATALLNPTSGANVLTF	TGTGCCACCGCGCTCCTAAACCCAACCTCTGGGGCCAACGTCCTGACTTTC
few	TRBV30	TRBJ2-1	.	CAWSGTATNEQFF	TGTGCCTGGAGTGGTACAGCCACCAATGAGCAGTTCTTC
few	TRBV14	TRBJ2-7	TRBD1	CASRPDRGHEQYF	TGTGCCAGCAGACCCGACAGGGGCCACGAGCAGTACTTC
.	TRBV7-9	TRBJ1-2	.	CASSHGGLDGYTF	TGTGCCAGCAGCCACGGGGGTCTCGATGGCTACACCTTC